The 14 T cell receptor beta chains below come from one sample, sequenced in a study of blood T cell repertoires in COVID-19. Only in-frame clones appear in the TCRdb table, and some are missing; sequencing was by immunoSEQ multiplex PCR. The sample has under 200,000 clones, approximately 87% seen once. Sequencing was performed on peripheral blood. The origin of the receptors is a young man with active or convalescent COVID-19.

This clone was counted a single time. The genes are TRBV30 and TRBJ1-6; 10 bases are shared with TRBD1. With V trimmed by 4 bases and J by 4 bases, 7 bases remained unmatched. The CDR3 contains 16 residues. CDR1 GTSNPN and CDR2 SVGIG come from the germline V gene (reference sequence). The CDR3 coding sequence is TGTGCCTGGACAGGGGGACAGGGGTGGTATAATTCACCCCTCCACTTT. It yields the protein CAWTGGQGWYNSPLHF. The whole variable domain, remainder taken from reference TRBV30 and TRBJ1-6, is SQTIHQWPATLVQPVGSPLSLECTVEGTSNPNLYWYRQAAGRGLQLLFYSVGIGQISSEVPQNLSASRPQDRQFILSSKKLLLSDSGFYLCAWTGGQGWYNSPLHFGNGTRLTVT.

V gene TRBV7-6 combines with J gene TRBJ2-1; 7 bases map to TRBD1. This CDR3 spans 15 amino acids. Germline trimming cut 2 bases from V and 2 bases from J; bases unmatched to any gene: 3. Germline-derived CDR1 and CDR2 are SGHVS and FNYEAQ. Here the CDR3 reads CASSLMGTAYNEQFF. In nucleotides, the CDR3 is TGTGCCAGCAGCTTAATGGGGACAGCCTACAATGAGCAGTTCTTC.

This clone appeared once. The V gene is TRBV7-2, the J gene TRBJ2-3; TRBD2 might be the D (6 bases). Germline lookup yields CDR1 SGHTA and CDR2 FQGNSA. V was cut by 1 base and J by 0 bases, with 11 bases left in between. The CDR3 contains 16 residues. The CDR3 reads CASSLVVAESTDTQYF. The CDR3, as DNA: TGTGCCAGCAGCTTAGTGGTAGCGGAGAGCACAGATACGCAGTATTTT.

The chain joins TRBV7-9 to TRBJ1-2, with D uncertain. Looked up from germline, CDR1 is SEHNR and CDR2 is FQNEAQ (reference sequence). The CDR3 is made up of 14 amino acids. V was shortened by 5 bases and J by 4 bases, with 14 bases between the two germline ends. The CDR3 here is CASSPRLVTYGYTF. The CDR3, as DNA: TGTGCCAGCAGCCCCCGACTAGTTACCTATGGCTACACCTTC.

The rearrangement uses TRBV4-1 and TRBJ2-7; the match to TRBD1 covers 10 bases. The CDR3 contains 15 residues. Losses at the gene ends were 4 bases for V and 2 bases for J; bases not matched to a gene: 5. The germline V gene encodes CDR1 MGHRA and CDR2 YSYEKL. The CDR3 DNA reads TGCGCCAGCAGCCTCCGGACAGGGGGGCCCTACGAGCAGTACTTC. Translated, it gives CASSLRTGGPYEQYF.

The chain employs TRBV24-1 and TRBJ2-1, with D tentatively TRBD2 (5 bases). The CDR3 spans 16 residues. V was clipped by 4 bases and J by 7 bases, with 19 bases between them. Per germline, CDR1 KGHDR and CDR2 SFDVKD. The CDR3, as DNA: TGTGCCACCAGTGACGCTATAGCGTCCCTCCTTAATGAGCAGTTCTTC. Translating it yields CATSDAIASLLNEQFF.

The chain joins TRBV4-1 to TRBJ2-1; TRBD1 matches 7 bases. With V trimmed by 1 base and J by 2 bases, 8 bases remained unmatched. There are 17 residues in the CDR3. Germline V CDR1 and CDR2: MGHRA, YSYEKL. CDR3 nucleotide sequence: TGCGCCAGCAGCCAAGTCCCGGGACAGTCTGCCTACAATGAGCAGTTCTTC. This gives the protein CASSQVPGQSAYNEQFF.

The V and J genes are TRBV29-1 and TRBJ2-7; 9 bases map to TRBD2. CDR1 and CDR2 from the germline V gene are SQVTM and ANQGSEA. CDR3 length: 18 residues. The ends lost 1 base at V and 1 base at J; junction bases unmatched: 14. The CDR3 DNA sequence: TGCAGCGTTGAAGGGGGCGCCGTGGCGGGAGGGCCTTCCTACGAGCAGTACTTC. Amino acid sequence: CSVEGGAVAGGPSYEQYF.

This clone occurred once. The same CDR3 can be traced to other DNA sequences in this sample. The chain links TRBV13 to TRBJ1-6, with a possible D match to TRBD1 (5 bases). Germline values: CDR1 PRHDT, CDR2 FYEKMQ (reference sequence). Deletions cut 6 bases from V and 8 bases from J, with 17 bases between. The CDR3 loop spans 15 amino acids. CDR3 nucleotide sequence: TGTGCCAGCAGTCTGGGGGGAACACTTGATTCACCCCTCCACTTT. Protein sequence: CASSLGGTLDSPLHF.

The chain couples TRBV19 to TRBJ1-2; D gene ambiguous. Per the germline V gene, CDR1 is LNHDA and CDR2 is SQIVND (reference sequence). Between the trimmed V and J ends, which lost 6 bases and 6 bases, there was a span of 17 bases. This CDR3 is built from 14 residues. The CDR3 region has the DNA TGTGCCAGTAGAAAATCAGGCACCCCTGATGGCTACACCTTC. It translates to CASRKSGTPDGYTF.

This chain's CDR3 is CASSLDRPNSGNTIYF. In DNA, the CDR3 is TGCGCCAGCAGCTTGGACAGACCGAACTCTGGAAACACCATATATTTT. The chain has TRBV5-1 and TRBJ1-3; no definite D call. V was clipped by 0 bases and J by 0 bases, with 10 bases between them. Germline loops: CDR1 SGHRS, CDR2 YFSETQ. CDR3 size: 16 residues.

J is TRBJ2-5 and V is TRBV18; D is ambiguous. V lost 3 bases and J 7 bases, leaving 12 bases between the germline ends. The CDR3 has 13 amino acids. Germline-derived CDR1 and CDR2 are KGHSH and LQKENI. CDR3 DNA sequence: TGTGCCAGCTCACCCGCCCCTCCCGGGACCCAGTACTTC. Amino acid sequence: CASSPAPPGTQYF.

As to this clone: A junction end diverges from the germline sequence, so it may reflect a read error. The V call is TRBV4-1, the J call TRBJ1-1, with D uncertain. Germline CDR1 and CDR2: MGHRA and YSYEKL. The CDR3 spans 12 residues. The CDR3 spells CASSQEWYNLLF. For the CDR3, the DNA is TGCGCCAGCAGCCAAGAGTGGTACAACCTCTTATTT.

The V call is TRBV7-9, the J call TRBJ2-2, with 10 nucleotides matching TRBD1. Germline CDR1 reads SEHNR; CDR2 reads FQNEAQ (reference sequence). The J segment lost 7 bases and the V segment lost 6 bases, leaving 11 bases of the junction unmatched. CDR3 length equals 16 residues. CDR3 sequence (DNA): TGTGCCAGCAGTCCCACCGGGACAGGGGTCCTCGGGGAGCTGTTTTTT. Protein product: CASSPTGTGVLGELFF.